This is a list of T cell receptor beta chains from one sample in a study of blood T cell repertoires in COVID-19. The assay was immunoSEQ multiplex PCR, and TCRdb's table has in-frame clones only and misses some. The sample yields tens of thousands of clones, about four fifths seen once. The sequenced sample was peripheral blood. The receptors were gathered from a woman aged 55-70 years with acute or convalescent COVID-19. CDR3s include the opening cysteine and the closing phenylalanine or tryptophan. The D gene is left open where the match is weak. Only part of the rows carry a size: once, few, many, or a class if the clone is expanded.

v_gene	abundance	j_gene	d_gene	CDR3nt	CDR3aa
TRBV9	.	TRBJ2-5	TRBD2	TGTGCCAGCAGCGTAGACCGGGGGACTAGGGAAGAGACCCAGTACTTC	CASSVDRGTREETQYF
TRBV28	.	TRBJ2-7	TRBD2	TGTGCCAGCATCACATCGAGGGGTAGCGGGAGGGCGTACGAGCAGTACTTC	CASITSRGSGRAYEQYF
TRBV28	.	TRBJ1-6	.	TGTGCCAGCAGGTCAGGGTTTAATTCACCCCTCCACTTT	CASRSGFNSPLHF
TRBV5-1	.	TRBJ2-4	.	TGCGCCAGCAGCTTGGAGAGGGAAGTGGCTCAGTACTTC	CASSLEREVAQYF
TRBV12-3/TRBV12-4	.	TRBJ1-2	.	TGTGCCAGCAGTCCGGGAGACTATGGCTACACCTTC	CASSPGDYGYTF
TRBV10-1	.	TRBJ2-1	TRBD2	TGCGCCAGCAGTGCTAGCGGGAGTTTAAATGAGCAGTTCTTC	CASSASGSLNEQFF
TRBV18	.	TRBJ2-5	TRBD1	TGTGCCAGCTCACTCAGACAGGGGGAGACCCAGTACTTC	CASSLRQGETQYF
TRBV9	few	TRBJ2-7	.	TGTGCCAGCAGCGCGCGACCGGGACTTCCCTACGAGCAGTACTTC	CASSARPGLPYEQYF
TRBV7-9	.	TRBJ1-2	.	TGTGCCAGCAGCTTAAGCAGGGAAGATGGCTACACCTTC	CASSLSREDGYTF
TRBV5-1	.	TRBJ2-1	TRBD2	TGCGCCAGCAGCTTGGGTGCTAGCGGGAGGGTCAGTGATGAGCAGTTCTTC	CASSLGASGRVSDEQFF
TRBV28	.	TRBJ1-3	.	TGTGCCAGCAGTTTCAGCTCTGGAAACACCATATATTTT	CASSFSSGNTIYF
TRBV5-4	.	TRBJ2-5	TRBD2	TGTGCCAGCAGCTTGGGGAGCGGGATCTTTGGTTCGGAGACCCAGTACTTC	CASSLGSGIFGSETQYF
TRBV19	few	TRBJ1-2	TRBD1	TGTGCCAGTAGGGGGCCGGGACAGAGTAACTATGGCTACACCTTC	CASRGPGQSNYGYTF
TRBV27	.	TRBJ1-2	.	TGTGCCAGCAGTTTAATTGCCAAGAGAAACTCGGGGTCTAACTATGGCTACACCTTC	CASSLIAKRNSGSNYGYTF
TRBV4-1	.	TRBJ2-1	TRBD1	TGCGCCAGCAGTTCGTACGGACCCGGGACAGGGTACCCCAATGAGCAGTTCTTC	CASSSYGPGTGYPNEQFF
TRBV2	.	TRBJ1-1	.	TGTGCCAGCAGTTCAGGAACTGAAGCTTTCTTT	CASSSGTEAFF
TRBV2	.	TRBJ1-5	TRBD1	TGTGCCAGCACCCTGGACAGGGTTGGCAATCAGCCCCAGCATTTT	CASTLDRVGNQPQHF
TRBV7-8	.	TRBJ1-2	TRBD1	TGTGCCAGCAGCCCCCAAGGGACAGGCTATGGCTACACCTTC	CASSPQGTGYGYTF
TRBV2	.	TRBJ2-1	TRBD2	TGTGCCAGCAAACTAGCGGAAAACAATGAGCAGTTCTTC	CASKLAENNEQFF
TRBV30	once	TRBJ1-2	.	TGTGCCTGGAATGCAGCTAACTATGGCTACACCTTC	CAWNAANYGYTF
TRBV5-1	.	TRBJ2-1	TRBD2	TGCGCCAGCAGAGAAGTTAGCGGGGGGAACCACAATGAGCAGTTCTTC	CASREVSGGNHNEQFF
TRBV4-1	few	TRBJ2-1	TRBD2	TGCGCCAGCAGTCAGACTGGGACTACCGGTTGGGATGAGCAGTTCTTC	CASSQTGTTGWDEQFF